This TCR beta chain is from a study of Ad26.COV2.S vaccination and SARS-CoV-2 variants. Study results and caveats: Total T cell responses may have been underestimated by the TCR breadth and depth analyses. Relative to placebo recipients, vaccine recipients exhibited elevated spike-specific TCR breadth.

With 3 bases clipped from V and 5 bases from J, the junction kept 4 bases outside the gene matches. Germline V CDR1 and CDR2: MNHEY, SMNVEV (reference sequence). The CDR3 has 14 amino acids. The data were produced by immunoSEQ multiplex PCR, yet TCRdb's version contains in-frame clones alone and is incomplete. Of over 450,000 clones listed, about nine tenths are singletons. Documented treatment: around 19 received Ad26.COV2.S at low or high dose, single or two shots; five or six received placebo; per-sample allocation not given. The samples were gathered on day 63 after the first injection of vaccine or placebo. About this clone itself: Its specificity is unknown.

This sequence was found in a person aged 18-65 years who received the Ad26.COV2.S COVID-19 vaccine or a placebo. This chain joins TRBV27 and TRBJ2-3, with 8 bases lining up with TRBD2. Material: peripheral blood, obtained in a trial of Ad26.COV2.S vaccine versus placebo. CDR3 coding DNA: TGTGCCAGCAGTTTCTCTGGGACTAGAGATACGCAGTATTTT. This codes for CASSFSGTRDTQYF.